This paragraph reports one TCR beta chain. Its antigen is currently unknown. The sample is drawn from a study of cytomegalovirus exposure and HLA in healthy donors. Though nominally healthy at sampling, donors likely had unrecorded immune exposures. Findings and caveats of the study: Later genetic work tied a missense DCLRE1C variant to beta-chain V and J trimming. Later analysis indicated greater clonal expansion among HLA-associated TCR beta chains than among equally common other chains.

The V gene's germline CDR1 is GTSNPN and CDR2 SVGIG (reference sequence). The CDR3 spans 13 residues. With 3 bases clipped from V and 7 bases from J, the junction kept 8 bases outside the gene matches. Primers: 60 Vbeta forward and 13 Jbeta reverse. The data were produced by immunoSEQ multiplex PCR, yet TCRdb's version contains in-frame clones alone and is incomplete. The sample records about 120,000 clones, over 75% being singletons. The specimen was PBMCs. This chain joins TRBV30 and TRBJ2-7; 8 positions match TRBD1. The TCR comes from a woman younger than 30 in good health and CMV-seronegative. CDR3 in amino acids: CAWRSDRAKEQYF. The CDR3 DNA follows: TGTGCCTGGAGATCGGACAGGGCGAAGGAGCAGTACTTC.